This T cell receptor beta chain was identified during a study of T cells in Graves' hyperthyroidism and ophthalmopathy. This clonotype has a count of ten or more. Its antigen is not known. There were TCR beta CDR3 regions amplified from RNA transcripts. In the first-round RT-PCR of the TCR CDR3, the HTBI primer set was used. TCRdb passed the multiplex PCR reads through MiXCR, listing each CDR3 protein once. This table holds 300,000 to 450,000 distinct CDR3 sequences, less than 20% found once. The sample of blood was obtained at first hyperthyroidism diagnosis (before any ophthalmopathy symptoms). Study-level points and caveats: Blood held most thyroid clonotypes expanded above 0.001 frequency.

With 5 bases clipped from V and 2 bases from J, the junction kept 6 bases outside the gene matches. This CDR3 is built from 14 residues. Germline V CDR1 and CDR2: SGHVS, FQNEAQ. The chain has TRBV7-8 and TRBJ2-7, with TRBD2 matching 7 bases. The sequenced sample was blood. This receptor was taken from a woman under 30 with Graves' hyperthyroidism that later progressed to Graves' ophthalmopathy. CDR3 protein: CASSTMGGAYEQYF. CDR3 DNA: TGTGCCAGCAGCACAATGGGAGGGGCCTACGAGCAGTACTTC.